This T cell receptor beta chain was identified during a study of blood T cell repertoires in COVID-19. The CDR3 sequence is 15 residues long. The germline gives CDR1 LGHDT, CDR2 YNNKEL (reference sequence). The V segment lost 5 bases and the J segment 6 bases; nucleotides outside the gene matches: 6. The data were produced by immunoSEQ multiplex PCR, yet TCRdb's version contains in-frame clones alone and is incomplete. The data hold roughly 180,000 clones, with roughly 85% observed a single time. A Seattle source enrolled patients during active infection and followed them longitudinally. V usage is TRBV3-1 (or the pseudogene TRBV3-2) and J usage is TRBJ2-2, with 10 bases lining up with TRBD1. The sample taken for sequencing was peripheral blood. This clonotype was obtained from a woman aged 45 to 65 with COVID-19, enrolled during active disease. The CDR3 region is CASSYGTGDSGELFF. In DNA form, the CDR3 reads TGTGCCAGCAGCTACGGGACAGGGGATTCCGGGGAGCTGTTTTTT.